This TCR beta chain was captured in a study of control samples from healthy donors and cancer patients. This CDR3 region has 15 residues. Germline V gives CDR1 SGDLS, CDR2 YYNGEE. V lost 6 bases and J lost 0, with 15 bases in between. The assay was immunoSEQ multiplex PCR, and TCRdb's table has in-frame clones only and misses some. The sample lists tens of thousands of clones, roughly 93% occurring once. Material: PBMCs. This chain links TRBV9 with TRBJ1-1; D unclear. The sequence derives from a woman in her forties with lung cancer. CDR3 coding DNA: TGTGCCAGCACCCCGCAAGGACGTTTGAACACTGAAGCTTTCTTT. Translating gives CASTPQGRLNTEAFF. Full variable domain (outside the CDR3, taken from reference TRBV9 and TRBJ1-1): DSGVTQTPKHLITATGQRVTLRCSPRSGDLSVYWYQQSLDQGLQFLIQYYNGEERAKGNILERFSAQQFPDLHSELNLSSLELGDSALYFCASTPQGRLNTEAFFGQGTRLTVV.